The rows below give T cell receptor beta chains drawn from one sample of a study of T cell repertoires in cytomegalovirus infection. Using its own MiXCR run on the reads, TCRdb lists one record per CDR3 protein. Found here are 300,000 or so distinct CDR3 sequences, roughly a quarter of them singletons; the top ten hold approximately 13%. The sequenced sample was PBMCs. The source is a human donor in good health (CMV status not recorded). Some clones in this sample may be carry-over from other donors' samples. CDR3s include the opening cysteine and the closing phenylalanine or tryptophan. D genes are given only for firm matches. Clone size appears in some rows only: once, few, many, or a class for an expanded clone.

V: TRBV28
D: TRBD1
J: TRBJ2-3
size: -
CDR3: CASSRQGFRTDTQYF
DNA: TGTGCCAGCAGTAGACAGGGTTTTCGCACAGATACGCAGTATTTT

V: TRBV5-6
D: TRBD1
J: TRBJ1-4
size: -
CDR3: CASSSGQTREKLFF
DNA: TGTGCCAGCAGCTCGGGACAGACGAGAGAAAAACTGTTTTTT

V: TRBV2
D: -
J: TRBJ2-3
size: -
CDR3: CASMGSTDTQYF
DNA: TGTGCCAGCATGGGGAGCACAGATACGCAGTATTTT

V: TRBV19
D: TRBD1
J: TRBJ2-1
size: -
CDR3: CASSTRTGHNEQFF
DNA: TGTGCCAGTAGTACCCGGACAGGGCACAATGAGCAGTTCTTC

V: TRBV2
D: -
J: TRBJ1-1
size: few
CDR3: CASTRDGNTEAFF
DNA: TGTGCCAGCACGCGAGACGGTAACACTGAAGCTTTCTTT

V: TRBV6-6
D: TRBD2
J: TRBJ2-5
size: -
CDR3: CASSGGLVRETQYF
DNA: TGTGCCAGCAGTGGAGGACTAGTCAGAGAGACCCAGTACTTC

V: TRBV12-3/TRBV12-4
D: TRBD1
J: TRBJ2-2
size: -
CDR3: CASSQTGSTGELFF
DNA: TGTGCCAGCAGTCAGACAGGGAGCACCGGGGAGCTGTTTTTT

V: TRBV7-2
D: -
J: TRBJ1-1
size: -
CDR3: CASSSGMRGRVGTEAFF
DNA: TGTGCCAGCAGCTCCGGTATGAGGGGCAGGGTTGGTACTGAAGCTTTCTTT

V: TRBV5-1
D: TRBD2
J: TRBJ2-5
size: few
CDR3: CASSWGLTNQETQYF
DNA: TGCGCCAGCAGCTGGGGACTAACGAACCAAGAGACCCAGTACTTC

V: TRBV11-2
D: TRBD1
J: TRBJ1-2
size: -
CDR3: CASSLPGTAFDYTF
DNA: TGTGCCAGCAGCTTACCAGGGACAGCTTTTGACTACACCTTC

V: TRBV2
D: TRBD2
J: TRBJ2-7
size: -
CDR3: CASRTGLAGPYEQYF
DNA: TGTGCCAGCAGGACGGGACTAGCGGGACCCTACGAGCAGTACTTC

V: TRBV29-1
D: -
J: TRBJ2-3
size: few
CDR3: CSVEWVQARITDTQYF
DNA: TGCAGCGTTGAATGGGTGCAGGCTCGGATAACAGATACGCAGTATTTT

V: TRBV28
D: TRBD2
J: TRBJ2-1
size: -
CDR3: CASSKTSGRANEQFF
DNA: TGTGCCAGCAGTAAAACTAGCGGGAGGGCCAATGAGCAGTTCTTC

V: TRBV6-1
D: -
J: TRBJ1-2
size: many
CDR3: CASIYGYGYTF
DNA: TGTGCCAGCATTTATGGATATGGCTACACCTTC

V: TRBV10-1
D: -
J: TRBJ1-1
size: few
CDR3: CASTPRLNTEAFF
DNA: TGCGCCAGCACCCCCAGATTGAACACTGAAGCTTTCTTT

V: TRBV20-1
D: -
J: TRBJ2-7
size: few
CDR3: CSAQYQGPYEQYF
DNA: TGCAGTGCCCAGTACCAGGGACCCTACGAGCAGTACTTC

V: TRBV7-9
D: TRBD2
J: TRBJ2-2
size: -
CDR3: CASSKGSSGVNTGELFF
DNA: TGTGCCAGCAGCAAAGGGAGTAGCGGGGTGAACACCGGGGAGCTGTTTTTT

V: TRBV11-3
D: TRBD1
J: TRBJ1-3
size: -
CDR3: CASSFGQGPGNTIYF
DNA: TGTGCCAGCAGCTTTGGACAGGGGCCAGGAAACACCATATATTTT

V: TRBV2
D: -
J: TRBJ1-1
size: -
CDR3: CASSRDTSRNTEAFF
DNA: TGTGCCAGCAGCCGGGACACTAGTAGGAACACTGAAGCTTTCTTT

V: TRBV4-2
D: -
J: TRBJ2-1
size: -
CDR3: CASSQDPFQFF
DNA: TGTGCCAGCAGCCAAGACCCCTTTCAGTTCTTC

V: TRBV5-1
D: TRBD1
J: TRBJ1-1
size: -
CDR3: CASSLDRGGNTEAFF
DNA: TGCGCCAGCAGCTTGGACAGGGGAGGGAACACTGAAGCTTTCTTT

V: TRBV6-5
D: TRBD1
J: TRBJ2-7
size: -
CDR3: CASRPRTDRGYEQYF
DNA: TGTGCCAGCAGACCCCGCACGGACAGGGGTTACGAGCAGTACTTC

V: TRBV7-2
D: TRBD1
J: TRBJ1-1
size: many
CDR3: CASSLQTGGYTEAFF
DNA: TGTGCCAGCAGCTTACAAACAGGGGGTTACACTGAAGCTTTCTTT

V: TRBV27
D: -
J: TRBJ2-4
size: few
CDR3: CASSPQSIQYF
DNA: TGTGCCAGCAGTCCACAATCCATTCAGTACTTC

V: TRBV6-2/TRBV6-3
D: TRBD1
J: TRBJ2-1
size: few
CDR3: CASSFSPSGTGTSWDNEQFF
DNA: TGTGCCAGCAGTTTCTCCCCGTCCGGGACAGGGACATCCTGGGACAATGAGCAGTTCTTC

V: TRBV5-4
D: -
J: TRBJ2-3
size: few
CDR3: CASSFSGTDTQYF
DNA: TGTGCCAGCAGCTTCTCAGGGACAGATACGCAGTATTTT

V: TRBV12-3/TRBV12-4
D: -
J: TRBJ2-7
size: many
CDR3: CASKGQTYEQYF
DNA: TGTGCCAGCAAGGGGCAAACCTACGAGCAGTACTTC